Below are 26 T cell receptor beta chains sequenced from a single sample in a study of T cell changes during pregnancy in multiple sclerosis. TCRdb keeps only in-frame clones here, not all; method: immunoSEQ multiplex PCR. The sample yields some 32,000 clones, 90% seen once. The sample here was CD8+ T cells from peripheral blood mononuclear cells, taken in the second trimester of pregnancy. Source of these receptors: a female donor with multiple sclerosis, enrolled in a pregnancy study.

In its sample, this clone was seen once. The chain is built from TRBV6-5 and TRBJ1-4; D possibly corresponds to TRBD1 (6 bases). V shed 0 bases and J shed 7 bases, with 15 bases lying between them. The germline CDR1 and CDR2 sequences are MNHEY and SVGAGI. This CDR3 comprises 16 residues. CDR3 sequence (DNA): TGTGCCAGCAGTTACTCGATTGGACAGATTACTGAAAAACTGTTTTTT. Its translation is CASSYSIGQITEKLFF.

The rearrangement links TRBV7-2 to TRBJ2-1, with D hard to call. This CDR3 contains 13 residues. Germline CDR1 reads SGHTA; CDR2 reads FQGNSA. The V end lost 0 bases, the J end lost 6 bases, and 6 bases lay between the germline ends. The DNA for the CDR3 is TGTGCCAGCAGCTTAGCGCCCAGCAATGAGCAGTTCTTC. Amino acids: CASSLAPSNEQFF.

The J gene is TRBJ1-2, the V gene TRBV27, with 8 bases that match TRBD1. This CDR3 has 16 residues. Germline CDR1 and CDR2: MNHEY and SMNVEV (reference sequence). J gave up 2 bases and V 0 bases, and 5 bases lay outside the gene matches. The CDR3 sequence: CASSLSPGQENYGYTF. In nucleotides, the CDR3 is TGTGCCAGCAGTTTATCGCCGGGACAGGAAAACTATGGCTACACCTTC.

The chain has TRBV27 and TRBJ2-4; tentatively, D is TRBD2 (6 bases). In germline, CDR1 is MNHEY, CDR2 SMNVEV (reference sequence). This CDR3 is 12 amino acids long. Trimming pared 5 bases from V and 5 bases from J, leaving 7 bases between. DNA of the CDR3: TGTGCCAGCAGTGGAGGGGAAAACATTCAGTACTTC. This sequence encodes CASSGGENIQYF.

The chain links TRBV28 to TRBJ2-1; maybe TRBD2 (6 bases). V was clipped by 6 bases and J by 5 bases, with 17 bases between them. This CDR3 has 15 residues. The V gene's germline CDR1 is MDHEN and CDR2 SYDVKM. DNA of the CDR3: TGTGCCAGCAGCCGCATTATGGTAGCGGACAATGAGCAGTTCTTC. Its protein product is CASSRIMVADNEQFF. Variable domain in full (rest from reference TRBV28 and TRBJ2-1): DVKVTQSSRYLVKRTGEKVFLECVQDMDHENMFWYRQDPGLGLRLIYFSYDVKMKEKGDIPEGYSVSREKKERFSLILESASTNQTSMYLCASSRIMVADNEQFFGPGTRLTVL.

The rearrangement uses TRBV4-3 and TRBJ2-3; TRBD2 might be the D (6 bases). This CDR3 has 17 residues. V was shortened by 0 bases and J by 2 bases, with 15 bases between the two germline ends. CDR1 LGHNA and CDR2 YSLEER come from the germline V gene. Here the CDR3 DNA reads TGCGCCAGCAGCCAAGATGGGATTAGCGGCTCCACAGATACGCAGTATTTT. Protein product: CASSQDGISGSTDTQYF.

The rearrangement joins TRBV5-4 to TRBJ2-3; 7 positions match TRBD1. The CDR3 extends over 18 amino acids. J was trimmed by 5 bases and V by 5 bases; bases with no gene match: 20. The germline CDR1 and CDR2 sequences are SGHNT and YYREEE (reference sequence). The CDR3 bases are TGTGCCAGCAGTTCCGGGACAGCTGAACATGACTCCTTAGATACGCAGTATTTT. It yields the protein CASSSGTAEHDSLDTQYF. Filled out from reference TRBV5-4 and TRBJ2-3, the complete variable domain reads ETGVTQSPTHLIKTRGQQVTLRCSSQSGHNTVSWYQQALGQGPQFIFQYYREEENGRGNFPPRFSGLQFPNYSSELNVNALELDDSALYLCASSSGTAEHDSLDTQYFGPGTRLTVL.

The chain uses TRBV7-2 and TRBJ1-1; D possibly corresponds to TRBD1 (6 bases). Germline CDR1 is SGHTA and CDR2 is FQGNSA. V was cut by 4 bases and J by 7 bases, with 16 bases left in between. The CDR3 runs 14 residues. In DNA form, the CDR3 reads TGTGCCAGCAGCTCACAGGGTAGTCTAGGTGAAGCTTTCTTT. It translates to CASSSQGSLGEAFF.

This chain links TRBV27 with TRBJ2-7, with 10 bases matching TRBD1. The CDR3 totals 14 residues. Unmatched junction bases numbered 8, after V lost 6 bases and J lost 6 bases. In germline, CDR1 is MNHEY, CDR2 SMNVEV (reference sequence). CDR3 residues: CASSPTGGDGEQYF. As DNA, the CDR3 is TGTGCCAGCAGCCCGACAGGGGGCGACGGCGAGCAGTACTTC.

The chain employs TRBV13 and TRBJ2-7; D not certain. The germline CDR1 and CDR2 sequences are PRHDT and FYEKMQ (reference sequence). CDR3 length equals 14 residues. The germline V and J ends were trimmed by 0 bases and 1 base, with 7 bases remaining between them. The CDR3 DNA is TGTGCCAGCAGCTTAGGTGTGTCTTCCTACGAGCAGTACTTC. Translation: CASSLGVSSYEQYF.

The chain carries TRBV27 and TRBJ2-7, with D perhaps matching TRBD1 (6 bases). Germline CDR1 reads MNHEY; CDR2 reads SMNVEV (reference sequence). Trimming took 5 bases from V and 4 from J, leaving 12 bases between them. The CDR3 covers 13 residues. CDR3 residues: CASSTPGAYEQYF. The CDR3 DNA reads TGTGCCAGCAGTACCCCAGGGGCGTACGAGCAGTACTTC.

The CDR3 sequence: CASSLVQGGEGYYEQYF. The DNA for the CDR3 is TGCGCCAGCAGCTTGGTCCAGGGGGGAGAAGGGTACTACGAGCAGTACTTC. This rearrangement joins TRBV5-1 to TRBJ2-5, with D perhaps TRBD1 (7 bases). The J call is doubtful: the DNA matches TRBJ2-7 better. Looked up from germline, CDR1 is SGHRS and CDR2 is YFSETQ. This CDR3 has 17 residues.

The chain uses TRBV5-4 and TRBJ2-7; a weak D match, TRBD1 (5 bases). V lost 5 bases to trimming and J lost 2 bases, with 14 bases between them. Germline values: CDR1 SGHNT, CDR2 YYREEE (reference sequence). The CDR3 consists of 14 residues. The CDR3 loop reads CASSYETGPYEQYF. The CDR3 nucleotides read TGTGCCAGCAGTTATGAAACAGGTCCCTACGAGCAGTACTTC.

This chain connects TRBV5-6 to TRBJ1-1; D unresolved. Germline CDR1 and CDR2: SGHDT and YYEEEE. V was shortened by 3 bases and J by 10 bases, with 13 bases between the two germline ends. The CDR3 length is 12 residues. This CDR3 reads CASSSAVFGAFF. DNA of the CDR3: TGTGCCAGCAGCTCTGCGGTATTTGGAGCTTTCTTT. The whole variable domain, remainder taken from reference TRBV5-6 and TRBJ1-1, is DAGVTQSPTHLIKTRGQQVTLRCSPKSGHDTVSWYQQALGQGPQFIFQYYEEEERQRGNFPDRFSGHQFPNYSSELNVNALLLGDSALYLCASSSAVFGAFFGQGTRLTVV.

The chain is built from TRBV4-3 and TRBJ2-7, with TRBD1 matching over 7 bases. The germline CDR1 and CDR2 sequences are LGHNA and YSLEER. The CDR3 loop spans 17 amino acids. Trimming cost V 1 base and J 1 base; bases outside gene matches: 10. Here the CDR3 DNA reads TGCGCCAGCAGCCAAGCTTTAACAGGGGCCTATTCCTACGAGCAGTACTTC. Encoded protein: CASSQALTGAYSYEQYF.

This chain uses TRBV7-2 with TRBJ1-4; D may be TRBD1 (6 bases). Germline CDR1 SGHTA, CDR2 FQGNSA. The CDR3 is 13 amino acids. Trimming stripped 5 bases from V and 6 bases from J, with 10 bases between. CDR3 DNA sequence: TGTGCCAGCAGCCTCAGGGGTGATGAAAAACTGTTTTTT. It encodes CASSLRGDEKLFF.

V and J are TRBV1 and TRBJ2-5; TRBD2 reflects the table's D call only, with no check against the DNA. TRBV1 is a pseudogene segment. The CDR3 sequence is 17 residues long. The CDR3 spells CTSSRGGRRAPQETQYF. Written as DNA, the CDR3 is TGCACCAGCAGCCGTGGCGGGAGGCGAGCTCCCCAAGAGACCCAGTACTTC.

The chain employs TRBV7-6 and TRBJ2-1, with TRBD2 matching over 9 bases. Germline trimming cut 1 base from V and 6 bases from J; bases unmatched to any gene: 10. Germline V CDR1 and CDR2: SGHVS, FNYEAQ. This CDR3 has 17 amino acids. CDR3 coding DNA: TGTGCCAGCAGCTTAGGGATTAGCGGGAGAGTCGGCAATGAGCAGTTCTTC. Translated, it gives CASSLGISGRVGNEQFF.

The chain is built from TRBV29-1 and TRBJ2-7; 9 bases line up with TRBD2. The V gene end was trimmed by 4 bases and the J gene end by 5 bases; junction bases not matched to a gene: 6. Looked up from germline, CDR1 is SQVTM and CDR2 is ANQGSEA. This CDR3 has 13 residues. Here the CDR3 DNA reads TGCAGCGTTGTAGCGGGAGCTACAAACGAGCAGTACTTC. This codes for CSVVAGATNEQYF.

CDR3 nucleotides: TGTGCCAGCAGGGACAGGGGTTATCTCAACACCGGGGAGCTGTTTTTT. Its protein is CASRDRGYLNTGELFF. The chain uses TRBV13 and TRBJ2-2; 9 bases fit TRBD1. The CDR3 is 16 amino acids. V lost 6 bases, J lost 2 bases, and 7 bases stayed unmatched. Germline CDR1 and CDR2: PRHDT and FYEKMQ (reference sequence). Combining the CDR3 with reference TRBV13 and TRBJ2-2 gives the whole variable domain AAGVIQSPRHLIKEKRETATLKCYPIPRHDTVYWYQQGPGQDPQFLISFYEKMQSDKGSIPDRFSAQQFSDYHSELNMSSLELGDSALYFCASRDRGYLNTGELFFGEGSRLTVL.

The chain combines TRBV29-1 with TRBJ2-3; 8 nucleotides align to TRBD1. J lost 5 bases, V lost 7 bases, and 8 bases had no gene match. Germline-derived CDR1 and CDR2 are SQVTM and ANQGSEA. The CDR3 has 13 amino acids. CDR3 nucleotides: TGCAGCGGCTCCGAGACAGGGGTAGATACGCAGTATTTT. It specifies CSGSETGVDTQYF.

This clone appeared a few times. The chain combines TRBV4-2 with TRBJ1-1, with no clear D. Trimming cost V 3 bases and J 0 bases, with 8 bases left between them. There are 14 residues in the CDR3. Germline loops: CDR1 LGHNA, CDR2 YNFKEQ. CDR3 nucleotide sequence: TGTGCCAGCAGCCATATCGTATTGAACACTGAAGCTTTCTTT. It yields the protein CASSHIVLNTEAFF.

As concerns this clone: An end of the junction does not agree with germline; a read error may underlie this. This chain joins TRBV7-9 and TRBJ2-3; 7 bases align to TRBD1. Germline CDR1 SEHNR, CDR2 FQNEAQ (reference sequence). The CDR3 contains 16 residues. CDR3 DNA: TGTGCCAGCAGCTTAGTCGCCGGACGACAGGGAATCCCCTTATACTTT. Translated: CASSLVAGRQGIPLYF.

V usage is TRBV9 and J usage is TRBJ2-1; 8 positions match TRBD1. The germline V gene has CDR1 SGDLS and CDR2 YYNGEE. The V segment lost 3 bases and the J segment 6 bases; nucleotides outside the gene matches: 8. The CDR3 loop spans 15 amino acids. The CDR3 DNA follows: TGTGCCAGCAGCGCCGGACAGGGAGTTATCAATGAGCAGTTCTTC. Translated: CASSAGQGVINEQFF. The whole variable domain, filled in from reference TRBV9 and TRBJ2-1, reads DSGVTQTPKHLITATGQRVTLRCSPRSGDLSVYWYQQSLDQGLQFLIQYYNGEERAKGNILERFSAQQFPDLHSELNLSSLELGDSALYFCASSAGQGVINEQFFGPGTRLTVL.

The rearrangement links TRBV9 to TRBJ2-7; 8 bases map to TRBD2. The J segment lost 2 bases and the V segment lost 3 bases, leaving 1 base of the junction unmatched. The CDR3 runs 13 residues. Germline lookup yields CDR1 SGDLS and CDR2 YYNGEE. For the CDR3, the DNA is TGTGCCAGCAGCGAGGGACTAGCCTACGAGCAGTACTTC. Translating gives CASSEGLAYEQYF.

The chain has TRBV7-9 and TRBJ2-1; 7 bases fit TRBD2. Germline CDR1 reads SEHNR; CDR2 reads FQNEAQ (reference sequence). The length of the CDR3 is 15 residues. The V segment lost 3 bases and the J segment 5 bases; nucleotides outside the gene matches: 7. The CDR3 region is CASSFGREGHNEQFF. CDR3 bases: TGTGCCAGCAGCTTTGGGAGGGAGGGCCACAATGAGCAGTTCTTC. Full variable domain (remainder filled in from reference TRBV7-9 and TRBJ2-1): DTGVSQNPRHKITKRGQNVTFRCDPISEHNRLYWYRQTLGQGPEFLTYFQNEAQLEKSRLLSDRFSAERPKGSFSTLEIQRTEQGDSAMYLCASSFGREGHNEQFFGPGTRLTVL.